This T cell receptor (beta chain) was sequenced in a study of cytomegalovirus exposure and HLA in healthy donors. Study-level points and caveats: In a later analysis, 16,951 TCR beta sequences were associated with HLA alleles at 0.05 false discovery rate.

In the case of this clone: The antigen remains undetermined.

The study ran its PCR with 60 Vbeta and 13 Jbeta primers. Sequencing used immunoSEQ multiplex PCR; TCRdb keeps in-frame clones, though not all of them. The data show about 130,000 clones, 75% to 85% seen once. The CDR3 spans 14 residues. Germline CDR1 is MRHNA and CDR2 is SNTAGT. After removal of 3 bases from V and 1 base from J, the junction contained 0 bases not matched to a gene. The sequenced sample was PBMCs. The genes are TRBV6-4 and TRBJ2-3; 8 bases match TRBD2. This TCR was recovered from a girl aged 2 to 10 in good health and CMV-seronegative. CDR3 sequence (DNA): TGTGCCAGCAGTGAGCGGGGGGGCACAGATACGCAGTATTTT. This translates into CASSERGGTDTQYF.